Each of the 29 T cell receptor beta chains below was sequenced from the same sample in a study of T cells in Graves' hyperthyroidism and ophthalmopathy. Amplified regions were TCR beta CDR3 sequences from RNA transcripts. With the HTBI primer set, the TCR CDR3 went through a first round of RT-PCR. TCRdb itself ran the multiplex PCR reads through MiXCR, one entry per CDR3 protein. This table holds tens of thousands of distinct CDR3 sequences, around 48% found once. The material sequenced was blood. These receptors were taken from a woman between 45 and 60 years old with Graves' ophthalmopathy.

The chain recombines TRBV7-8 with TRBJ2-7; D tentatively fits TRBD1 or TRBD2 (6 bases each). Germline lookup yields CDR1 SGHVS and CDR2 FQNEAQ. There are 11 residues in the CDR3. V was clipped by 6 bases and J by 10 bases, with 13 bases between them. The CDR3 region has the DNA TGTGCCAGCAGTTATGGGGGGCGCCAGTACTTC. Translation gives CASSYGGRQYF.

The CDR3 is CASSLNGAGYTF. CDR3 nucleotide sequence: TGTGCCAGCAGCTTAAACGGGGCTGGCTACACCTTC. V usage is TRBV11-2 and J usage is TRBJ1-2; possible D gene TRBD1, 5 bases. Germline V gene lookup returns CDR1 SGHAT and CDR2 FQNNGV. There are 12 residues in the CDR3. V dropped 2 bases and J dropped 7 bases, with 8 bases sitting between them.

There are many counts of this clonotype. The chain carries TRBV20-1 and TRBJ2-1, with D perhaps TRBD1 or TRBD2 (5 bases each). Per germline, CDR1 DFQATT and CDR2 SNEGSKA (reference sequence). The CDR3 runs to 12 residues. With 1 base removed from V and 10 bases from J, the gap between germline ends came to 11 bases. The CDR3 spells CSARGGSVEQFF. The CDR3 DNA follows: TGCAGTGCTAGAGGGGGGAGCGTCGAGCAGTTCTTC.

The V and J genes are TRBV9 and TRBJ1-4, with a possible D match to TRBD1 (6 bases). Trimming took 2 bases from V and 2 from J, leaving 10 bases between them. Germline V lookup: CDR1 SGDLS, CDR2 YYNGEE. The CDR3 is made up of 15 amino acids. The CDR3 region is CASSVGALTNEKLFF. CDR3 DNA: TGTGCCAGCAGCGTGGGGGCCTTGACTAATGAAAAACTGTTTTTT.

The chain employs TRBV7-6 and TRBJ2-5, with 11 bases identical to TRBD2. The CDR3 totals 16 residues. CDR1 is SGHVS and CDR2 is FNYEAQ in the germline V gene. The V segment lost 4 bases and the J segment 4 bases; nucleotides outside the gene matches: 8. CDR3 nucleotide sequence: TGTGCCAGCAGCTCGGGATTAGCGGGAGGGGGAGAGACCCAGTACTTC. It codes for CASSSGLAGGGETQYF.

This clonotype was seen repeatedly, ten times or more. This rearrangement joins TRBV6-1 to TRBJ2-1; 7 bases agree with TRBD2. V was clipped by 1 base and J by 4 bases; unmatched bases: 7. Germline values: CDR1 MNHNS, CDR2 SASEGT. CDR3 length: 16 amino acids. CDR3 in DNA: TGTGCCAGCAGTGAAGTGGGTAGCGGGCGTTACAATGAGCAGTTCTTC. This translates into CASSEVGSGRYNEQFF.

The V and J genes are TRBV20-1 and TRBJ1-2, with 9 bases matching TRBD1. CDR3 length: 12 amino acids. Germline CDR1 reads DFQATT; CDR2 reads SNEGSKA (reference sequence). Losses at the gene ends were 6 bases for V and 8 bases for J; bases not matched to a gene: 7. The CDR3 sequence: CSARTGVEGYTF. CDR3 sequence (DNA): TGCAGTGCCAGGACAGGGGTGGAGGGCTACACCTTC.

The sample holds many counts of this clonotype. The rearrangement uses TRBV5-1 and TRBJ2-1; D is ambiguous. The CDR3 contains 15 residues. Trimming cost V 0 bases and J 3 bases, with 10 bases left between them. Germline values: CDR1 SGHRS, CDR2 YFSETQ. This chain's CDR3 is CASSLDGARYNEQFF. As DNA, the CDR3 is TGCGCCAGCAGCTTGGACGGCGCCCGCTACAATGAGCAGTTCTTC.

Ten or more counts support this clonotype. This sequence joins TRBV20-1 and TRBJ2-3; D might be TRBD2 (6 bases). Germline V lookup: CDR1 DFQATT, CDR2 SNEGSKA (reference sequence). The V end was cut by 3 bases, the J end by 3 bases, with 16 bases between. The length of the CDR3 is 15 residues. DNA for the CDR3: TGCAGTGCTAGCCCCCGGCTAGCGAATACAGATACGCAGTATTTT. It codes for CSASPRLANTDTQYF.

The chain couples TRBV7-2 to TRBJ2-3, with a tentative D call TRBD2 (6 bases). V was clipped by 2 bases and J by 3 bases, with 21 bases between them. Germline lookup yields CDR1 SGHTA and CDR2 FQGNSA. This CDR3 contains 18 residues. The CDR3 bases are TGTGCCAGCAGCTTACAAGGCTCGGGAGAGGCCTGGACAGATACGCAGTATTTT. Residues: CASSLQGSGEAWTDTQYF.

This clonotype was observed many times. The chain has TRBV6-4 and TRBJ1-1, with D possibly matching TRBD1 (5 bases). Trimming took off 6 bases at V and 1 base at J, with 18 bases between the two ends. Germline CDR1 and CDR2: MRHNA and SNTAGT. The CDR3 is 16 residues long. The CDR3 region is CASSESGHYRNTEAFF. The CDR3 region has the DNA TGTGCCAGCAGCGAATCAGGACACTACAGGAACACTGAAGCTTTCTTT.

V and J are TRBV15 and TRBJ2-2; TRBD2 matches at 7 bases. Germline CDR1 is LNHNV and CDR2 is YYDKDF (reference sequence). J gave up 6 bases and V 5 bases, and 6 bases lay outside the gene matches. The CDR3 sequence is 14 residues long. The DNA for the CDR3 is TGTGCCACCAGCGGGGAGGGGAGCTCCGGGGAGCTGTTTTTT. Translated, it gives CATSGEGSSGELFF.

This clonotype has a count of ten or more. This sequence joins TRBV7-8 and TRBJ2-3; the match to TRBD2 covers 9 bases. V dropped 4 bases and J dropped 8; count of bases not matched to a gene: 10. Germline CDR1 and CDR2: SGHVS and FQNEAQ. There are 15 residues in the CDR3. CDR3 in DNA: TGTGCCAGCAGCTCCCTGGGCGGGGGGGCCGCTACGCAGTATTTT. The encoded protein is CASSSLGGGAATQYF.

This clonotype was found many times. This sequence joins TRBV5-8 and TRBJ1-1; 7 positions match TRBD1. Germline CDR1 and CDR2: SGHTS and YDEGEE. The CDR3 consists of 13 residues. V was clipped by 4 bases and J by 6 bases; unmatched bases: 6. DNA of the CDR3: TGTGCCAGCAGCCTCAACAGGGGTCCTGAAGCTTTCTTT. Its protein is CASSLNRGPEAFF.

There are many counts of this clonotype. The chain joins TRBV6-2 or TRBV6-3 to TRBJ2-7; D is undetermined. This CDR3 region has 14 residues. V lost 1 base to trimming and J lost 0 bases, with 7 bases between them. CDR1 is MNHEY, CDR2 SVGEGT, per germline. This CDR3 reads CASSYWGPSYEQYF. The CDR3 nucleotides read TGTGCCAGCAGTTACTGGGGTCCCTCCTACGAGCAGTACTTC.

A note on this clonotype: A read error may account for a junction end that differs from germline. This chain links TRBV29-1 with TRBJ1-6, with D perhaps matching TRBD1 (6 bases). Germline lookup yields CDR1 SQVTM and CDR2 ANQGSEA. The CDR3 length is 14 residues. The CDR3 region has the DNA TGCAGCGGGAGTGAGGGGGGACGTAATTCACCCTTCCACTTT. Protein sequence: CSGSEGGRNSPFHF. Together with reference TRBV29-1 and TRBJ1-6, the CDR3 gives the full variable domain: SAVISQKPSRDICQRGTSLTIQCQVDSQVTMMFWYRQQPGQSLTLIATANQGSEATYESGFVIDKFPISRPNLTFSTLTVSNMSPEDSSIYLCSGSEGGRNSPFHFGNGTRLTVT.

The V call is TRBV20-1, the J call TRBJ2-7, with a tentative D call TRBD2 (6 bases). The CDR3 contains 14 residues. Trimming took 4 bases from V and 6 from J, leaving 19 bases between them. CDR1 and CDR2 (germline): DFQATT, SNEGSKA (reference sequence). CDR3 nucleotide sequence: TGCAGTGCTACCTCGGGCGGGGTTGAGGGCGAGCAGTACTTC. The encoded protein is CSATSGGVEGEQYF.

This clonotype was seen at least ten times. The chain links TRBV11-2 to TRBJ1-1; D uncertain. Germline V gives CDR1 SGHAT, CDR2 FQNNGV. CDR3 length: 14 amino acids. Trimming cost V 0 bases and J 5 bases, with 10 bases left between them. CDR3 protein: CASSLDRLDTEAFF. CDR3 in DNA: TGTGCCAGCAGCTTAGATCGATTGGATACTGAAGCTTTCTTT.

This clonotype was counted many times. This chain links TRBV7-9 with TRBJ1-3; no firm D call. V was clipped by 1 base and J by 2 bases, with 9 bases between them. The germline V gene encodes CDR1 SEHNR and CDR2 FQNEAQ (reference sequence). This CDR3 has 15 amino acids. As DNA, the CDR3 is TGTGCCAGCAGCTTAGAGAGCGGGGCTGGAAACACCATATATTTT. It encodes CASSLESGAGNTIYF.

J is TRBJ2-1 and V is TRBV14; D is ambiguous. The CDR3 contains 13 residues. CDR1 is SGHDN, CDR2 FVKESK, per germline. Trimming left V 2 bases short and J 7 bases short, with 9 bases between. CDR3 DNA: TGTGCCAGCAGCCAATTTCGGAGAAATGAGCAGTTCTTC. Amino acids: CASSQFRRNEQFF.

Concerning this clonotype: A much larger clone is a single base away; this may be a read error. CDR3 protein: CASNLQGFVDEQYF. The CDR3 coding sequence is TGTGCCAGCAACCTACAGGGCTTCGTGGACGAGCAGTACTTC. This rearrangement joins TRBV6-6 to TRBJ2-7, with a weak D call TRBD1 (6 bases). Per the germline V gene, CDR1 is MNHNY and CDR2 is SVGAGI (reference sequence). CDR3 length equals 14 residues. The ends were cut back, 7 bases at V and 5 bases at J, with 18 bases in the middle.

The chain uses TRBV20-1 and TRBJ1-4; TRBD1 matches at 8 bases. J lost 3 bases, V lost 0 bases, and 6 bases had no gene match. Germline CDR1 DFQATT, CDR2 SNEGSKA (reference sequence). This CDR3 region has 16 residues. The CDR3: CSARDARGLANEKLFF. The DNA of the CDR3 is TGCAGTGCTAGAGATGCCAGGGGGCTGGCTAATGAAAAACTGTTTTTT.

This clonotype was observed at least ten times. This chain links TRBV7-9 with TRBJ2-5; 11 bases fit TRBD2. The CDR3 length is 16 residues. In germline, CDR1 is SEHNR, CDR2 FQNEAQ (reference sequence). The V segment lost 5 bases and the J segment 2 bases; nucleotides outside the gene matches: 7. CDR3 DNA sequence: TGTGCCAGCAGCGCAGGGACTAGCGGATCTCAAGAGACCCAGTACTTC. Its translation is CASSAGTSGSQETQYF.

This clonotype was counted many times. This chain links TRBV12-3 or TRBV12-4 with TRBJ2-3, with D possibly matching TRBD2 (5 bases). The V end was cut by 6 bases, the J end by 4 bases, with 11 bases between. The CDR3 is 13 residues long. CDR3: CASSLLRADTQYF. The CDR3 coding sequence is TGTGCCAGCAGCCTACTGCGGGCAGATACGCAGTATTTT.

This chain links TRBV11-2 with TRBJ2-1, with 10 bases aligning to TRBD2. The V segment lost 1 base and the J segment 9 bases; nucleotides outside the gene matches: 6. Per the germline V gene, CDR1 is SGHAT and CDR2 is FQNNGV. The CDR3 length is 15 residues. CDR3 DNA: TGTGCCAGCAGCTTAGGGGGACTAGCGAATGGTGAGCAGTTCTTC. It codes for CASSLGGLANGEQFF.

This clonotype was seen at least ten times. J is TRBJ2-4 and V is TRBV11-2; 8 nucleotides align to TRBD1. J gave up 1 base and V 3 bases, and 8 bases lay outside the gene matches. The CDR3 runs 17 residues. Germline V gene data show CDR1 as SGHAT and CDR2 as FQNNGV. For the CDR3, the DNA is TGTGCCAGCAGCTTGAATGACAGGGGTTTGGCCAAAAACATTCAGTACTTC. Translation: CASSLNDRGLAKNIQYF.

About this clonotype itself: An end of the junction does not agree with germline; a read error may underlie this. The chain joins TRBV6-4 to TRBJ1-5; tentative D call: TRBD1 (6 bases). CDR1 is MRHNA and CDR2 is SNTAGT in the germline V gene. CDR3 length: 16 amino acids. The CDR3: CASSDSSGGANEPQHF. CDR3 coding DNA: TGTGCCAGCAGTGACTCGAGCGGGGGGGCCAATGAGCCCCAGCATTTT.

In this sample, this clonotype turned up many times. The J gene is TRBJ2-3, the V gene TRBV7-2, with D perhaps matching TRBD2 (6 bases). In germline, CDR1 is SGHTA, CDR2 FQGNSA. Between the trimmed V and J ends, which lost 5 bases and 0 bases, there was a span of 21 bases. The CDR3 loop spans 18 amino acids. Written as DNA, the CDR3 is TGTGCCAGCAGCCCGAGGGGTCAGCGGGTGGGTAGCACAGATACGCAGTATTTT. Encoded protein: CASSPRGQRVGSTDTQYF.

V is TRBV7-2 and J is TRBJ2-2; 9 nucleotides match TRBD1. CDR3 length: 14 residues. Losses at the gene ends were 4 bases for V and 6 bases for J; bases not matched to a gene: 3. CDR1 and CDR2 from the germline V gene are SGHTA and FQGNSA. CDR3 amino acids: CASSSGTGPGELFF. For the CDR3, the DNA is TGTGCCAGCAGCTCCGGGACAGGGCCCGGGGAGCTGTTTTTT.